This TCR beta chain was obtained from a study of T cells in women clearing cervical HPV infection. Looking at the study overall: No precancer developed; the control's incident HPV16 infection cleared within 12 months. Case blood was drawn a median about 23 weeks after lesion detection.

With regard to this clone: Its antigen is as yet unknown. The CDR3 extends 3 residues past the end of the read, so its final part is completed from the germline J gene.

Genomic DNA, averaging about 1,100 ng per sample, yielded TCR beta CDR3 via immunoSEQ. Libraries were prepared by immunoSEQ multiplex PCR; TCRdb keeps only in-frame clonotypes and omits some of them. Recorded for this sample: roughly 30,000 clones. J lost 4 bases, V lost 4 bases, and 10 bases had no gene match. CDR3 length: 16 amino acids. Germline V CDR1 and CDR2: SGHVS, FNYEAQ. Study-wide results and caveats: CIN3+ cases had significantly higher TCR richness than controls; evenness did not differ.

The chain joins TRBV7-6 to TRBJ2-3; 8 nucleotides agree with TRBD2. This clonotype was sampled from a woman aged 18 to 75 with a cervical HPV16 infection that either progressed to CIN3+ or cleared (not recorded which). The sample comprised blood buffy coat. The DNA read from the CDR3 is TGTGCCAGCAGCTCTAGCCTGACTAGCGCCCCAGATACG. This sequence encodes CASSSSLTSAPDT. The whole CDR3 is CASSSSLTSAPDTQYF.